The source of this T cell receptor beta chain is a study of T cells expressing NK-cell markers. Across the study: TCR beta repertoires came from sorted CD3+CD56+NKG2C+, CD3+CD56+NKG2C- and CD3+CD56-NKG2C+ T cells. One of the eight sequenced donors was seronegative, whereas the other seven were HCMV-seropositive. Findings and limits, study-wide: Roughly 6 of the donors carried dominant NKG2C+ clonotypes that took up about 1.0-7.5% of their CD8+ T cells.

The CDR3 has 13 residues. The V gene's germline CDR1 is SGHRS and CDR2 YFSETQ. Note on this clonotype: The antigen remains unidentified.

A 5'RACE template switching approach incorporating UMIs was used to make TCR beta cDNA. TCRdb derives one entry per CDR3 protein from the 5' RACE reads, leaving out DNA. In total, the table holds about 260,000 distinct CDR3 sequences. The chain links TRBV5-1 to TRBJ2-1; the TCRdb D gene call, TRBD1, has no DNA to confirm it. This receptor was taken from a woman between 18 and 70 years old in good health. Sequencing used blood T cells: a sorted CD56 or NKG2C T cell subset, CD4+ or CD8+ T cells, or bulk PBMC T cells (not recorded which). The CDR3 region is CASRTQEGAEQFF. Using reference TRBV5-1 and TRBJ2-1 for the parts outside the CDR3, the full variable domain is KAGVTQTPRYLIKTRGQQVTLSCSPISGHRSVSWYQQTPGQGLQFLFEYFSETQRNKGNFPGRFSGRQFSNSRSEMNVSTLELGDSALYLCASRTQEGAEQFFGPGTRLTVL.